Following are 29 T cell receptor beta chains from one sample sequenced in a study of STAT3 mutations in large granular lymphocyte leukemia (dated by TCRdb to between 2018 and 2020). Receptors were amplified or captured by the immunoSEQ multiplex PCR assay. Entries here come from immuneACCESS through TCRdb and include only in-frame sequences with V and J called. Some clones fail to appear in such tables; in the studies checked, an unresolved V gene covers under half of the shortfall, and the cause of the remainder is unknown. Present in this sample are about 10,000 clones, 85% to 90% of which were seen just once. The ten largest clones take up around two fifths of the sample. Which antigens these TCRs recognize remains unknown. What the work shows at the level of the full study, not this receptor alone: All T-LGLL patients had at least one immunodominant TCRbeta clonotype, and roughly half had multiple immunodominant subclonotypes.

Sequencing input: peripheral blood mononuclear cells. The receptors stem from a man aged 55 to 70 with T-cell large granular lymphocyte leukemia. Some clones in this sample may be carry-over from other donors' samples. The age is the age at diagnosis.

The chain recombines TRBV9 with TRBJ1-3; no definite D call. Germline V CDR1 and CDR2: SGDLS, YYNGEE. This CDR3 spans 16 amino acids. V was trimmed by 3 bases and J by 4 bases, leaving 17 bases between them. The CDR3 nucleotides read TGTGCCAGCAGCGGTTGGCGGCGCTTGTCCGGAAACACCATATATTTT. Its translation: CASSGWRRLSGNTIYF.

In this sample, this clone turned up a few times. The rearrangement uses TRBV7-9 and TRBJ1-1, with D unresolved. This CDR3 region has 11 residues. The ends were cut back, 0 bases at V and 11 bases at J, with 7 bases in the middle. Germline V gene lookup returns CDR1 SEHNR and CDR2 FQNEAQ (reference sequence). CDR3 sequence (DNA): TGTGCCAGCAGCTTAGCGGCCGGGGCTTTCTTT. Protein sequence: CASSLAAGAFF.

The chain uses TRBV5-8 and TRBJ1-4; D ambiguous. Germline V gene lookup returns CDR1 SGHTS and CDR2 YDEGEE. The CDR3 contains 17 residues. Deletions cut 4 bases from V and 0 bases from J, with 16 bases between. The chain's CDR3 is CASSPRRTRTTNEKLFF. The CDR3, as DNA: TGTGCCAGCAGCCCACGCCGGACGCGAACAACTAATGAAAAACTGTTTTTT.

This clone was picked up one time. The chain is built from TRBV6-4 and TRBJ2-1; D is ambiguous. Germline CDR1 reads MRHNA; CDR2 reads SNTAGT. This CDR3 comprises 11 residues. The CDR3 DNA reads as TGTCCCCCCTCGTCCGACAATGAGCAGTTCTTC. Protein product: CPPSSDNEQFF.

The gene calls are TRBV5-1 and TRBJ2-1; D call uncertain. Germline V lookup: CDR1 SGHRS, CDR2 YFSETQ. V was pared by 6 bases and J by 7 bases, with 23 bases between. The CDR3 is 16 residues long. In nucleotides, the CDR3 is TGCGCCAGCAACCTCGCGACCGTTACCGAGTCAAATGAGCAGTTCTTC. It yields the protein CASNLATVTESNEQFF.

This chain connects TRBV4-1 to TRBJ2-2; D uncertain. The CDR3 covers 16 residues. Germline CDR1 and CDR2: MGHRA and YSYEKL. V was cut by 4 bases and J by 0 bases, with 12 bases left in between. CDR3 amino acids: CASSPSGGANTGELFF. The CDR3 DNA reads as TGCGCCAGCAGCCCTTCTGGCGGCGCGAACACCGGGGAGCTGTTTTTT.

The V and J genes are TRBV28 and TRBJ1-1; the D gene is possibly TRBD1 (5 bases). The germline V and J ends were trimmed by 7 bases and 0 bases, with 15 bases remaining between them. The CDR3 is 15 residues long. Germline values: CDR1 MDHEN, CDR2 SYDVKM. The CDR3 coding sequence is TGTGCCAGCATTACGGGGGGGGATCTGAACACTGAAGCTTTCTTT. It encodes CASITGGDLNTEAFF.

This clone has more than one count but fewer than ten. The chain employs TRBV4-1 and TRBJ2-7, with 9 bases that match TRBD1. Germline CDR1 MGHRA, CDR2 YSYEKL. The V segment lost 0 bases and the J segment 10 bases; nucleotides outside the gene matches: 10. The CDR3 sequence is 15 residues long. CDR3 sequence: CASSQDHGTGIPQYF. Written as DNA, the CDR3 is TGCGCCAGCAGCCAAGATCATGGGACAGGGATTCCTCAGTACTTC.

The CDR3 coding sequence is TGTGCCAGCACCTCGGGGGGCTCCTATAATTCACCCCTCCACTTT. Translating gives CASTSGGSYNSPLHF. The genes are TRBV6-6 and TRBJ1-6; perhaps TRBD1 as D (5 bases). This CDR3 spans 15 amino acids. Trimming took off 7 bases at V and 0 bases at J, with 10 bases between the two ends. Germline CDR1 is MNHNY and CDR2 is SVGAGI (reference sequence).

The gene calls are TRBV5-1 and TRBJ2-5; D possibly uses TRBD1 or TRBD2 (5 bases each). The CDR3 length is 15 residues. Germline CDR1 is SGHRS and CDR2 is YFSETQ. The germline V and J ends were trimmed by 0 bases and 5 bases, with 14 bases remaining between them. The CDR3 DNA sequence: TGCGCCAGCAGCTTGGACGGGACCTTCGGGGAGACCCAGTACTTC. This translates into CASSLDGTFGETQYF. The complete variable domain, with remaining parts taken from reference TRBV5-1 and TRBJ2-5, reads KAGVTQTPRYLIKTRGQQVTLSCSPISGHRSVSWYQQTPGQGLQFLFEYFSETQRNKGNFPGRFSGRQFSNSRSEMNVSTLELGDSALYLCASSLDGTFGETQYFGPGTRLLVL.

This chain links TRBV7-6 with TRBJ1-1; TRBD1 might be the D (6 bases). This CDR3 region has 13 residues. V lost 1 base to trimming and J lost 5 bases, with 8 bases between them. The V gene's germline CDR1 is SGHVS and CDR2 FNYEAQ. The CDR3 region is CASSLEQGTEAFF. In nucleotides, the CDR3 is TGTGCCAGCAGCTTAGAACAGGGTACTGAAGCTTTCTTT.

The rearrangement uses TRBV7-9 and TRBJ1-2, with 9 bases that match TRBD1. Losses at the gene ends were 2 bases for V and 8 bases for J; bases not matched to a gene: 6. This CDR3 comprises 14 residues. The germline V gene has CDR1 SEHNR and CDR2 FQNEAQ (reference sequence). CDR3 bases: TGTGCCAGCAGCTTACTACAGGGGGCGGGAGGCTACACCTTC. This encodes CASSLLQGAGGYTF.

The chain uses TRBV6-5 and TRBJ1-3; D unclear. V lost 6 bases to trimming and J lost 0 bases, with 6 bases between them. The CDR3 spans 13 residues. Germline V gene lookup returns CDR1 MNHEY and CDR2 SVGAGI. The CDR3 protein is CASSILSGNTIYF. The CDR3 DNA sequence: TGTGCCAGCAGCATACTCTCTGGAAACACCATATATTTT.

The gene calls are TRBV18 and TRBJ2-7; D may correspond to TRBD1 or TRBD2 (5 bases each). Germline V gene sequence: CDR1 KGHSH, CDR2 LQKENI. V was cut by 4 bases and J by 2 bases, with 12 bases left in between. The CDR3 loop spans 14 amino acids. The CDR3 region is CASSLRQGAYEQYF. CDR3 coding DNA: TGTGCCAGCTCACTCCGCCAGGGAGCCTACGAGCAGTACTTC.

The chain has TRBV18 and TRBJ1-5; 8 nucleotides line up with TRBD1. This CDR3 contains 15 residues. Germline values: CDR1 KGHSH, CDR2 LQKENI. After removal of 6 bases from V and 2 bases from J, the junction contained 6 bases not matched to a gene. The CDR3 is CASSEATGGNQPQHF. CDR3 nucleotide sequence: TGTGCCAGCTCCGAGGCGACAGGGGGCAATCAGCCCCAGCATTTT.

V is TRBV30 and J is TRBJ1-2; TRBD1 agrees at 7 bases. With 3 bases clipped from V and 4 bases from J, the junction kept 5 bases outside the gene matches. The CDR3 totals 13 residues. Germline CDR1 and CDR2: GTSNPN and SVGIG (reference sequence). The CDR3 spells CAWRPGTAYGYTF. The CDR3 DNA reads as TGTGCCTGGAGGCCCGGGACAGCCTATGGCTACACCTTC.

This sequence joins TRBV5-1 and TRBJ1-1; 9 bases fit TRBD1. The V segment lost 4 bases and the J segment 4 bases; nucleotides outside the gene matches: 8. The CDR3 length is 15 residues. From germline, CDR1 is SGHRS and CDR2 YFSETQ. CDR3 nucleotides: TGCGCCAGCAGCCCACATGGGACAGGGACCACTGAAGCTTTCTTT. Translated: CASSPHGTGTTEAFF.

V and J are TRBV4-2 and TRBJ2-5; 7 bases align to TRBD1. The germline gives CDR1 LGHNA, CDR2 YNFKEQ. This CDR3 spans 16 amino acids. The ends lost 3 bases at V and 3 bases at J; junction bases unmatched: 10. In DNA, the CDR3 is TGTGCCAGCAGCCAGGGAAAGTCCGGGACAGAAGAGACCCAGTACTTC. Protein sequence: CASSQGKSGTEETQYF.

The genes are TRBV29-1 and TRBJ1-1, with 9 bases aligning to TRBD1. Unmatched junction bases numbered 4, after V lost 4 bases and J lost 1 base. The CDR3 is 14 amino acids. Germline CDR1 SQVTM, CDR2 ANQGSEA. As DNA, the CDR3 is TGCAGCGTTGCGTCGGGACAGGGGAACACTGAAGCTTTCTTT. This codes for CSVASGQGNTEAFF.

This chain's CDR3 is CSVSTGDQPQHF. The CDR3 coding sequence is TGCAGCGTTTCCACAGGGGATCAGCCCCAGCATTTT. V and J are TRBV29-1 and TRBJ1-5, with 7 bases lining up with TRBD1. Germline V gives CDR1 SQVTM, CDR2 ANQGSEA. V dropped 5 bases and J dropped 5; count of bases not matched to a gene: 3. The CDR3 is made up of 12 amino acids. Filled out from reference TRBV29-1 and TRBJ1-5, the complete variable domain reads SAVISQKPSRDICQRGTSLTIQCQVDSQVTMMFWYRQQPGQSLTLIATANQGSEATYESGFVIDKFPISRPNLTFSTLTVSNMSPEDSSIYLCSVSTGDQPQHFGDGTRLSIL.

Only a few counts were recorded for this clone. The chain combines TRBV5-1 with TRBJ1-6; the D is unclear. CDR1 and CDR2 from the germline V gene are SGHRS and YFSETQ. The CDR3 sequence is 13 residues long. The V and J ends lost 4 bases and 6 bases respectively, with 8 bases between them. Here the CDR3 reads CASSPDPNSPLHF. CDR3 coding DNA: TGCGCCAGCAGCCCGGACCCTAATTCACCCCTCCACTTT.

The V call is TRBV5-5, the J call TRBJ2-3; D might be TRBD2 (6 bases). Germline loops: CDR1 SGHKS, CDR2 YYEKEE (reference sequence). Deletions cut 6 bases from V and 0 bases from J, with 14 bases between. This CDR3 region has 15 residues. CDR3 protein: CASTSGVGSTDTQYF. DNA for the CDR3: TGTGCCAGCACCTCGGGAGTAGGGAGCACAGATACGCAGTATTTT.

This chain links TRBV6-5 with TRBJ2-3, with unresolved D. The CDR3 consists of 14 residues. With 6 bases removed from V and 4 bases from J, the gap between germline ends came to 14 bases. The V gene's germline CDR1 is MNHEY and CDR2 SVGAGI. The CDR3 DNA follows: TGTGCCAGCAGCACAAGCGTCCCCCCAGATACGCAGTATTTT. It yields the protein CASSTSVPPDTQYF.

The chain is built from TRBV29-1 and TRBJ2-3; maybe TRBD2 (7 bases). Trimming pared 3 bases from V and 1 base from J, leaving 17 bases between. The germline CDR1 and CDR2 sequences are SQVTM and ANQGSEA. CDR3 length: 16 residues. CDR3 sequence (DNA): TGCAGCGTTGAGGGGGGGGCAGGGTGGGGCACAGATACGCAGTATTTT. It encodes CSVEGGAGWGTDTQYF.

This chain uses TRBV15 with TRBJ2-5; D ambiguous. Germline assignment: CDR1 LNHNV and CDR2 YYDKDF (reference sequence). V was clipped by 0 bases and J by 6 bases, with 23 bases between them. This CDR3 spans 18 amino acids. CDR3 sequence reads: CATSREIRTLPLLQTQYF. For the CDR3, the DNA is TGTGCCACCAGCAGAGAAATAAGGACGCTCCCCCTTTTGCAGACCCAGTACTTC.

V gene TRBV7-8 combines with J gene TRBJ1-5, with D perhaps TRBD1 (5 bases). V dropped 2 bases and J dropped 6 bases, with 8 bases sitting between them. The germline V gene has CDR1 SGHVS and CDR2 FQNEAQ. The CDR3 contains 13 residues. The chain's CDR3 is CASSLRRGQPQHF. CDR3 nucleotide sequence: TGTGCCAGCAGCTTAAGGAGGGGTCAGCCCCAGCATTTT.

The chain is built from TRBV23-1 and TRBJ2-7, with TRBD1 as a possible D gene (7 bases). TRBV23-1 is labeled an ORF, and its function is uncertain. The germline V and J ends were trimmed by 8 bases and 1 base, with 12 bases remaining between them. The CDR3 contains 13 residues. Here the CDR3 DNA reads TGCGCCAGCTTGCCAGGGGGGTCCTACGAGCAGTACTTC. Translated, it gives CASLPGGSYEQYF.

The V call is TRBV7-3, the J call TRBJ2-5; 8 bases are a match to TRBD2. CDR3 length: 17 residues. Germline loops: CDR1 SGHTA, CDR2 FQGTGA. V shed 5 bases and J 5 bases; nucleotides not matched to a gene: 16. The CDR3 loop reads CASSPSPPGRGVETQYF. In nucleotides, the CDR3 is TGTGCCAGCAGCCCCTCCCCTCCCGGGAGGGGCGTGGAGACCCAGTACTTC.

This chain joins TRBV11-2 and TRBJ2-7, with D perhaps TRBD2 (7 bases). Trimming left V 1 base short and J 5 bases short, with 18 bases between. CDR1 is SGHAT, CDR2 FQNNGV, per germline. The CDR3 sequence is 16 residues long. CDR3 amino acids: CASSLGWGGAGHEQYF. CDR3 in DNA: TGTGCCAGCAGCTTAGGGTGGGGGGGCGCGGGCCACGAGCAGTACTTC. The full variable domain, its missing parts supplied by reference TRBV11-2 and TRBJ2-7, is EAGVAQSPRYKIIEKRQSVAFWCNPISGHATLYWYQQILGQGPKLLIQFQNNGVVDDSQLPKDRFSAERLKGVDSTLKIQPAKLEDSAVYLCASSLGWGGAGHEQYFGPGTRLTVT.